The present T cell receptor beta chain was sequenced within a study of technical replicates of blood from several donors. Repertoires were generated with immunoSEQ multiplex PCR, while TCRdb's copy carries only in-frame clones and drops some. The table includes 75,000 to 95,000 clones, over 80% detected once. The CDR3 loop spans 17 amino acids. CDR1 is LGHNA, CDR2 YNFKEQ, per germline. Trimming shortened V by 4 bases and J by 6 bases, and 22 bases separated the two germline ends. Sequencing was done on a sample of T cells isolated from PBMCs. The chain joins TRBV4-2 to TRBJ2-1; weak D call: TRBD2 (5 bases). The clonotype was recovered from a human donor in good health. The DNA of the CDR3 is TGTGCCAGCAGCCTGCTCGCGCGGGTCCGGAGTGGCAATGAGCAGTTCTTC. Amino acid sequence: CASSLLARVRSGNEQFF.